Included here is one T cell receptor (beta chain) sequence, with context. Per-nucleotide qualities are absent, and no much larger clonotype sits a single base away. This sample was taken from a study of T cells in tuberculosis listed by TCRdb under 2018. For context, the study as a whole: In the study, CD1B tetramers and high-throughput TCR immunosequencing were combined to characterize T cells specific for the mycobacterial lipid antigen glucose monomycolate (GMM).

From cysteine to phenylalanine, the CDR3 is 16 amino acids long. Solely the CDR3 DNA is kept, with 48 bases framed from the first base. The V end loses 5 bases and the J end loses 3 bases, and a stretch of 18 bases separates them. Based on the germline V gene (reference sequence), the CDR1 and CDR2 sequences are SEHNR and FQNEAQ. Study-wide findings and limitations: T cells binding the CD1B-GMM tetramer with low affinity may have been missed by the stringent sort gate.

Because TCR-alpha and TCR-beta chains were sequenced unpaired, no chain pairing information was available. TCR libraries were generated with the immunoSEQ multiplex PCR assay, using TCR-beta and/or TCR-alpha/delta assays for each sample. The amplified TCR libraries were sequenced on the Illumina high-throughput platform. The study's own analysis went as follows. Clustering and dimensionality reduction relied on pairwise TCRdist distances among GMM-specific receptors from T cells that were either sorted ex vivo or expanded in vitro. Sequence motifs defined by gene usage and CDR3 content were checked for enrichment by comparing tetramer-positive and tetramer-negative populations. In TCRdb, the immuneACCESS table is reduced to in-frame sequences with V and J assigned. These tables do not hold every clone; where another copy was compared, an unresolved V gene accounts for under half, and the others remain unexplained. The V and J calls and the clone size are those of that table, but D and trimming were determined from the DNA. This sample comprises about 59,000 clones, 81% of them detected only once. Jointly, the top ten make up 9.5% to 15% of the sample.

PBMC were thawed, rested overnight, stained with GMM-loaded CD1B tetramer, a Live/Dead dye and anti-CD3, and then sorted on a FACS Aria II. C32 glucose monomycolate purified from Rhodococcus equi was loaded onto CD1B tetramers. Before cryopreservation, the PBMC later used for tetramer sorting had been depleted of CD14-expressing monocytes as part of a separate study. From each donor, around 100,000 tetramer-negative cells were also sorted and analyzed side by side with the tetramer-positive cells. Antigen-specific T cells were sorted from several healthy South African adults using GMM-loaded CD1B tetramers.

This sequence originates from an adult woman with latent tuberculosis. Sequencing was done on a sample of CD1b-GMM tetramer-negative cells sorted from PBMCs. In the paper's terms, the cell subset or site label means: T cells not binding CD1B-GMM tetramer, sorted from same donor. In this chain, TRBV7-9 is recombined with TRBJ2-3, with no confident D gene call. The CDR3 sequence is CASSGTRSEVTDTQYF. The DNA is as follows: TGTGCCAGCAGCGGAACGAGGAGCGAGGTGACAGATACGCAGTATTTT.